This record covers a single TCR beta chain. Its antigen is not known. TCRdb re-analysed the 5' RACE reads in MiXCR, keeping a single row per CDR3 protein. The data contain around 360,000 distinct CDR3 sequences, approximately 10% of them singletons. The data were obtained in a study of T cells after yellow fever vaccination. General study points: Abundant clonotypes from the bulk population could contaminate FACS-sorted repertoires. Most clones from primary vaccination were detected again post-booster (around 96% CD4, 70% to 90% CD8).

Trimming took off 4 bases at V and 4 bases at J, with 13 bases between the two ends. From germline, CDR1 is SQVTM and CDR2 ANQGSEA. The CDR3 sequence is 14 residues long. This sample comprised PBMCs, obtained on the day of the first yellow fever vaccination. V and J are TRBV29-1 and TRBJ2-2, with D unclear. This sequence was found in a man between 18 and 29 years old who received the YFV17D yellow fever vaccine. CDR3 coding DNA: TGCAGCGTTGGAACTGGTTCCGGCACCGGGGAGCTGTTTTTT. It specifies CSVGTGSGTGELFF.